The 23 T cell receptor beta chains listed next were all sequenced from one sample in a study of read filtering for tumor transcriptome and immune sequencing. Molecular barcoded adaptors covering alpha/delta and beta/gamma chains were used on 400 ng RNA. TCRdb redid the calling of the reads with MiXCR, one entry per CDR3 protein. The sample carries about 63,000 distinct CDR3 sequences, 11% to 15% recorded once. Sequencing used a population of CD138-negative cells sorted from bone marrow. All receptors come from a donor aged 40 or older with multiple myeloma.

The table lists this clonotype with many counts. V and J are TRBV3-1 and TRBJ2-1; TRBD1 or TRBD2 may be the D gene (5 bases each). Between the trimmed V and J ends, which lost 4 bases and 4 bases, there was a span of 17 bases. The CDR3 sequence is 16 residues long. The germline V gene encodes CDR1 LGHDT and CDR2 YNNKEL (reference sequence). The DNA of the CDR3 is TGTGCCAGCAGCCCCGAGAGGGGATCCTCATACAATGAGCAGTTCTTC. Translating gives CASSPERGSSYNEQFF.

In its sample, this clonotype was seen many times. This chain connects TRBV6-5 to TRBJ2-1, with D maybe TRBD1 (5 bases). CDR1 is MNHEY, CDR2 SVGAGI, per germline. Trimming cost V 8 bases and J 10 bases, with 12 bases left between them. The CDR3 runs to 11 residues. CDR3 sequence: CASGLQGEQFF. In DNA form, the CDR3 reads TGTGCCAGCGGGCTTCAGGGAGAGCAGTTCTTC.

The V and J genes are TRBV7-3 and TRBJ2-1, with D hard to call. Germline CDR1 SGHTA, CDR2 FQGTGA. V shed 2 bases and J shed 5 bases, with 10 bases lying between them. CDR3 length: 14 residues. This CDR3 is CASSLEPADNEQFF. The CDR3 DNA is TGTGCCAGCAGCTTAGAACCAGCCGACAATGAGCAGTTCTTC.

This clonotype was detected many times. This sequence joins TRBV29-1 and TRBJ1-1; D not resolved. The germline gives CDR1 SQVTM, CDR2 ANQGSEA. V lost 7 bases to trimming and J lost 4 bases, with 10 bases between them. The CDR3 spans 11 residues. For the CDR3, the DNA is TGCAGCGGCCGGTGGAGCACTGAAGCTTTCTTT. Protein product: CSGRWSTEAFF.

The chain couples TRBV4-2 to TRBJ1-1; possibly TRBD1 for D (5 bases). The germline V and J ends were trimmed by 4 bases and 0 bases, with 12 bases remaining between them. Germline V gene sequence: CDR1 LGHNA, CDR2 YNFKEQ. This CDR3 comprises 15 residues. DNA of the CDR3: TGTGCCAGCAGCCGGGACGAGGGTCTGAACACTGAAGCTTTCTTT. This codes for CASSRDEGLNTEAFF.

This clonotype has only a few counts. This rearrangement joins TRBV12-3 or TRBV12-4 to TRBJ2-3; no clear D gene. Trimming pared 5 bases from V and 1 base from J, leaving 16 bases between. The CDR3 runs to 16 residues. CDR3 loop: CASSLGSGAGTDTQYF. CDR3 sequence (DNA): TGTGCCAGCAGTCTCGGGTCCGGCGCGGGCACAGATACGCAGTATTTT.

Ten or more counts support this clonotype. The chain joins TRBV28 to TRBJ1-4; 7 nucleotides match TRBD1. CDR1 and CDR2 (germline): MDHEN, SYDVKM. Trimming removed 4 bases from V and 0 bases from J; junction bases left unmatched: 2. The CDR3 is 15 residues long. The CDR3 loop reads CASSSTGATNEKLFF. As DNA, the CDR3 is TGTGCCAGCAGTTCCACAGGGGCAACTAATGAAAAACTGTTTTTT. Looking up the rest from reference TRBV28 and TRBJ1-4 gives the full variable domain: DVKVTQSSRYLVKRTGEKVFLECVQDMDHENMFWYRQDPGLGLRLIYFSYDVKMKEKGDIPEGYSVSREKKERFSLILESASTNQTSMYLCASSSTGATNEKLFFGSGTQLSVL.

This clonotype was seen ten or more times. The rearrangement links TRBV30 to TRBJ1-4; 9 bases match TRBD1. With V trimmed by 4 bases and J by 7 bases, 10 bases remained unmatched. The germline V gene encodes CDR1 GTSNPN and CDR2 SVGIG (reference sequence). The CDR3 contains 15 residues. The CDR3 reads CAWTIPGQGSEKLFF. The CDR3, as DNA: TGTGCCTGGACAATCCCGGGACAGGGAAGTGAAAAACTGTTTTTT.

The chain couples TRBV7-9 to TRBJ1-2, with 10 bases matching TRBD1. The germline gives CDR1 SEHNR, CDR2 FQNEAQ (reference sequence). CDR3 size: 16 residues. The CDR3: CTTHPIRDRGDYGYTF. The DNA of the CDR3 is TGTACCACCCACCCTATCCGGGACAGGGGAGACTATGGCTACACCTTC.

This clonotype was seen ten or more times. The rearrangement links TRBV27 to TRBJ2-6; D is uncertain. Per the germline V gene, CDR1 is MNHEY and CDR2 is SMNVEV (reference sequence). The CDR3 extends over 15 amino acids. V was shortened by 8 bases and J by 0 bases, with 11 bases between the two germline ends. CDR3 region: CASGFGSSGANVLTF. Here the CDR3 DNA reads TGTGCCAGCGGATTTGGTTCCTCTGGGGCCAACGTCCTGACTTTC.

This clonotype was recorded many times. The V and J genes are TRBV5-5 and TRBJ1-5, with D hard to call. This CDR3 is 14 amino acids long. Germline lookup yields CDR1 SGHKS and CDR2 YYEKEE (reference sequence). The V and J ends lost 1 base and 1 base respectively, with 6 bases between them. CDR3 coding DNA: TGTGCCAGCAGCTTGCCGGGGAGCAATCAGCCCCAGCATTTT. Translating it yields CASSLPGSNQPQHF.

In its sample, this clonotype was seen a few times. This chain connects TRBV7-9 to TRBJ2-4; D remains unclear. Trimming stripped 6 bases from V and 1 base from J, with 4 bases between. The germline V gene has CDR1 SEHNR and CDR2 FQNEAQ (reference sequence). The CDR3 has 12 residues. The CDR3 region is CASRSAKNIQYF. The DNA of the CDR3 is TGTGCCAGCAGGTCGGCCAAAAACATTCAGTACTTC.

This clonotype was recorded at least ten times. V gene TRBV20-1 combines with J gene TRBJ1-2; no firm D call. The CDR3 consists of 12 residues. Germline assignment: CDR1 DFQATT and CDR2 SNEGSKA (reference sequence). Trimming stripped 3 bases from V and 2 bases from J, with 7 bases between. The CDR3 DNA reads TGCAGTGCTAGTACAGAGAACTATGGCTACACCTTC. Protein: CSASTENYGYTF.

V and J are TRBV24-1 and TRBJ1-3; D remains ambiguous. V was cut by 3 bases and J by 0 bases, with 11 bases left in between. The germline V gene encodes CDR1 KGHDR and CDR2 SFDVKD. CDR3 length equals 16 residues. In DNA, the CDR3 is TGTGCCACCAGTGATCCCAGGTTTCCCTCTGGAAACACCATATATTTT. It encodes CATSDPRFPSGNTIYF.

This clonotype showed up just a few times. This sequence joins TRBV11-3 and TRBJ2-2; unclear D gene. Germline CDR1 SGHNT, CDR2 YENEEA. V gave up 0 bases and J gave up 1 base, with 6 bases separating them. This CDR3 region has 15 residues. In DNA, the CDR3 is TGTGCCAGCAGCTTAGAAGAGATGAACACCGGGGAGCTGTTTTTT. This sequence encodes CASSLEEMNTGELFF.

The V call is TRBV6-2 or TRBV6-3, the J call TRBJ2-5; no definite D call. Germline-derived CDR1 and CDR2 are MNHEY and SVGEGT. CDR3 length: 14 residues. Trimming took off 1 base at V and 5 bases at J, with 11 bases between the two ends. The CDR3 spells CASSYFSLPETQYF. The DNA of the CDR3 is TGTGCCAGCAGTTACTTTTCGTTGCCGGAGACCCAGTACTTC.

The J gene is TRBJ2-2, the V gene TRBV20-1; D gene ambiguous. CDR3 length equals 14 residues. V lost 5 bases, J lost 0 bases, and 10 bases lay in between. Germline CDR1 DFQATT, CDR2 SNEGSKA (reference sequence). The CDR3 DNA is TGCAGTGCTGCCGACACTTCGAACACCGGGGAGCTGTTTTTT. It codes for CSAADTSNTGELFF.

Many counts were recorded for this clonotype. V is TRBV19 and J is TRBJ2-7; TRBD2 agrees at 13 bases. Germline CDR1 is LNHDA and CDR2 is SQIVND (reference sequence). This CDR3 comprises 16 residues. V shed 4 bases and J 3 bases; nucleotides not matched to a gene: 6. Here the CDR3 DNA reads TGTGCCAGTAGTACCGGGACTAGCGGGAACCGCTACGAGCAGTACTTC. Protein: CASSTGTSGNRYEQYF.

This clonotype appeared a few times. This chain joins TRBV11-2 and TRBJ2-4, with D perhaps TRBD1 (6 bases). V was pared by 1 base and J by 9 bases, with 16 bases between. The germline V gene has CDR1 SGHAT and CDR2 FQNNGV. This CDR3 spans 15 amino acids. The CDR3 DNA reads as TGTGCCAGCAGCTTAGCCACCGGGACAACGGGCATTCAGTACTTC. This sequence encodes CASSLATGTTGIQYF. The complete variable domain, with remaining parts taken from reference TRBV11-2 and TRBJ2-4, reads EAGVAQSPRYKIIEKRQSVAFWCNPISGHATLYWYQQILGQGPKLLIQFQNNGVVDDSQLPKDRFSAERLKGVDSTLKIQPAKLEDSAVYLCASSLATGTTGIQYFGAGTRLSVL.

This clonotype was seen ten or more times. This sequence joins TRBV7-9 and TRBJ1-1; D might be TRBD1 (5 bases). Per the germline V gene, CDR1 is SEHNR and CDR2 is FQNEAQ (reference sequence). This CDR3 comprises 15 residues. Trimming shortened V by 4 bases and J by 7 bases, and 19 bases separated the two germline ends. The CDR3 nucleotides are TGTGCCAGCAGCTCTTCCGGGACTCAAAGAGGTGAAGCTTTCTTT. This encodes CASSSSGTQRGEAFF.

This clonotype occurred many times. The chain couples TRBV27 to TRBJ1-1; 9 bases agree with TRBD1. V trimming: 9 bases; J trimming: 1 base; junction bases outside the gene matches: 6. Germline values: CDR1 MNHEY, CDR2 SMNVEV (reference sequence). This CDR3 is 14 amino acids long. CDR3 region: CASHLQGANTEAFF. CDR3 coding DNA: TGTGCCAGTCACCTACAGGGGGCGAACACTGAAGCTTTCTTT.

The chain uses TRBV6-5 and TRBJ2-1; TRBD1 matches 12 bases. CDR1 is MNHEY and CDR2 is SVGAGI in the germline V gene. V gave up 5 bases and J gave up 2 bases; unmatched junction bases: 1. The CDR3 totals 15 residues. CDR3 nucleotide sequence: TGTGCCAGCAGTGGGACAGGGGGCGCCTACAATGAGCAGTTCTTC. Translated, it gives CASSGTGGAYNEQFF.

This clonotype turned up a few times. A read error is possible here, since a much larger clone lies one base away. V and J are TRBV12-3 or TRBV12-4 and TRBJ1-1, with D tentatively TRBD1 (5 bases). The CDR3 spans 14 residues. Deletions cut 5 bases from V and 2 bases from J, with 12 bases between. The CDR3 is CASSRDGPNTEAFF. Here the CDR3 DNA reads TGTGCCAGCAGTCGGGACGGACCCAACACTGAAGCTTTCTTT.